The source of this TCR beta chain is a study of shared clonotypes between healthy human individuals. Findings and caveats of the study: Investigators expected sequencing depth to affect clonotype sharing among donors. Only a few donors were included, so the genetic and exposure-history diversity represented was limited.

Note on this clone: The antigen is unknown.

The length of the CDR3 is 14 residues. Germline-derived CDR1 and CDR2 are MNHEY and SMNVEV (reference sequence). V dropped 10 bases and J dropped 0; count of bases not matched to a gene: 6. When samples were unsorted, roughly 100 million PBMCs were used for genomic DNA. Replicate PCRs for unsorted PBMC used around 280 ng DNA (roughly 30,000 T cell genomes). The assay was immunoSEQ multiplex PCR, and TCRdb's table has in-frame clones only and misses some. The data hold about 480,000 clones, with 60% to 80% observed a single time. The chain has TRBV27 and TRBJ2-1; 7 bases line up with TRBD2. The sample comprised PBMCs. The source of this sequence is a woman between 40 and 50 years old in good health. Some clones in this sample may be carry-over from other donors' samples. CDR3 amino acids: CATGGSGSYNEQFF. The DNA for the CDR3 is TGTGCCACCGGGGGGTCGGGCTCCTACAATGAGCAGTTCTTC.